These 22 T cell receptor beta chains came from one sample sequenced in a study of T cells after yellow fever vaccination. TCRdb re-analysed the 5' RACE reads in MiXCR, keeping a single row per CDR3 protein. The sample records about 630,000 distinct CDR3 sequences, around an eighth being singletons. The source was PBMCs, collected on the day of the yellow fever booster vaccination. These receptors were collected from a man aged 25 to 40 who received the YFV17D yellow fever vaccine.

There are a few counts of this clonotype. The chain links TRBV6-5 to TRBJ1-5; no reliable D call. V lost 0 bases and J 6 bases, leaving 12 bases between the germline ends. Germline CDR1 and CDR2: MNHEY and SVGAGI. The CDR3 is made up of 15 amino acids. This CDR3 reads CASSYSWSAVQPQHF. CDR3 DNA sequence: TGTGCCAGCAGTTACTCCTGGTCGGCGGTTCAGCCCCAGCATTTT.

The chain joins TRBV20-1 to TRBJ2-1; D unclear. Between the trimmed V and J ends, which lost 3 bases and 6 bases, there was a span of 15 bases. This CDR3 is 14 amino acids long. Germline assignment: CDR1 DFQATT and CDR2 SNEGSKA (reference sequence). CDR3 in DNA: TGCAGTGCTAGTGGACCTCTGGCTTCCAATGAGCAGTTCTTC. Residues: CSASGPLASNEQFF.

This rearrangement joins TRBV7-9 to TRBJ1-5, with D tentatively TRBD1 (6 bases). V gave up 3 bases and J gave up 3 bases, with 12 bases separating them. This CDR3 contains 15 residues. Germline V gives CDR1 SEHNR, CDR2 FQNEAQ (reference sequence). The CDR3 DNA sequence: TGTGCCAGCAGCTTGGTGGGGGCCAACAATCAGCCCCAGCATTTT. Amino acid sequence: CASSLVGANNQPQHF.

The J gene is TRBJ1-3, the V gene TRBV6-2 or TRBV6-3; no firm D call. V dropped 5 bases and J dropped 1 base, with 6 bases sitting between them. The CDR3 sequence is 13 residues long. The germline gives CDR1 MNHEY, CDR2 SVGEGT. The CDR3 region is CASSDESGNTIYF. The CDR3 region has the DNA TGTGCCAGCAGTGACGAATCTGGAAACACCATATATTTT.

The J gene is TRBJ1-6, the V gene TRBV6-6; D is unresolved. The CDR3 totals 13 residues. Deletions cut 5 bases from V and 5 bases from J, with 7 bases between. Germline V gene sequence: CDR1 MNHNY, CDR2 SVGAGI (reference sequence). CDR3 sequence reads: CASSGEDNSPLHF. CDR3 nucleotides: TGTGCCAGCAGTGGGGAGGATAATTCACCCCTCCACTTT.

This rearrangement joins TRBV20-1 to TRBJ2-7; TRBD2 matches at 7 bases. V dropped 5 bases and J dropped 12; count of bases not matched to a gene: 16. There are 13 residues in the CDR3. The V gene's germline CDR1 is DFQATT and CDR2 SNEGSKA (reference sequence). CDR3 sequence: CSAYPGLSTRPYF. For the CDR3, the DNA is TGCAGTGCTTACCCGGGACTAAGTACCCGACCGTACTTC.

This clonotype was picked up a small number of times. This rearrangement joins TRBV20-1 to TRBJ2-7; 8 bases are a match to TRBD1. This CDR3 has 13 amino acids. The V and J ends lost 5 bases and 4 bases, in that order; junction bases with no gene match: 7. Germline-derived CDR1 and CDR2 are DFQATT and SNEGSKA (reference sequence). In DNA, the CDR3 is TGCAGTGCTGTAGACAGGGGTTCGTACGAGCAGTACTTC. It translates to CSAVDRGSYEQYF.

The genes are TRBV10-3 and TRBJ2-7; D is unresolved. The germline V gene has CDR1 ENHRY and CDR2 SYGVKD. Trimming took 5 bases from V and 2 from J, leaving 10 bases between them. The CDR3 sequence is 13 residues long. The CDR3 DNA is TGTGCCATCAGTCCTAGTACGCCCTACGAGCAGTACTTC. Its protein product is CAISPSTPYEQYF.

The sample holds many counts of this clonotype. J is TRBJ2-7 and V is TRBV6-2 or TRBV6-3; 7 nucleotides match TRBD1. The CDR3 covers 14 residues. Unmatched junction bases numbered 9, after V lost 6 bases and J lost 4 bases. Germline loops: CDR1 MNHEY, CDR2 SVGEGT. CDR3 in amino acids: CASSLRQGSYEQYF. In nucleotides, the CDR3 is TGTGCCAGCAGCCTTCGACAGGGATCTTACGAGCAGTACTTC.

In the case of this clonotype: At one end the junction does not follow the germline gene, possibly because of a read error. The V call is TRBV4-2, the J call TRBJ2-7, with 9 bases matching TRBD1. In germline, CDR1 is LGHNA, CDR2 YNFKEQ. The CDR3 is 14 residues long. The CDR3 loop is CSSSRDRATYEQYF. The CDR3 DNA is TGTTCCAGCAGCCGGGACAGGGCGACCTACGAGCAGTACTTC.

This clonotype has only a few counts. The chain couples TRBV6-1 to TRBJ1-4, with a possible D match to TRBD1 (6 bases). Germline V gene sequence: CDR1 MNHNS, CDR2 SASEGT. The V gene lost 6 bases and the J gene lost 5 bases, with 16 bases spanning the gap. The CDR3 runs 15 residues. DNA of the CDR3: TGTGCCAGCAGCCCCGACAGGTCCAGAAATGAAAAACTGTTTTTT. This sequence encodes CASSPDRSRNEKLFF.

V is TRBV6-2 or TRBV6-3 and J is TRBJ1-5; 9 positions match TRBD1. The length of the CDR3 is 14 residues. Germline CDR1 MNHEY, CDR2 SVGEGT. With 6 bases clipped from V and 11 bases from J, the junction kept 11 bases outside the gene matches. The CDR3 spells CASSPGTGTNAQHF. The CDR3, as DNA: TGTGCCAGCAGCCCCGGGACAGGGACTAATGCCCAGCATTTT.

The genes are TRBV20-1 and TRBJ2-1, with TRBD2 identical over 9 bases. With V trimmed by 4 bases and J by 4 bases, 8 bases remained unmatched. The CDR3 is 15 residues long. In germline, CDR1 is DFQATT, CDR2 SNEGSKA (reference sequence). CDR3: CSAKALAGLYNEQFF. The CDR3, as DNA: TGCAGTGCTAAGGCGCTAGCGGGACTTTACAATGAGCAGTTCTTC.

This clonotype was detected many times. The rearrangement links TRBV5-1 to TRBJ2-1; D might be TRBD2 (6 bases). The V gene's germline CDR1 is SGHRS and CDR2 YFSETQ. The CDR3 runs 15 residues. Trimming left V 0 bases short and J 8 bases short, with 15 bases between. DNA for the CDR3: TGCGCCAGCAGCTTGGAGACGGGAGTTCTGGATGAGCAGTTCTTC. Its protein product is CASSLETGVLDEQFF.

Only a few counts were recorded for this clonotype. This sequence joins TRBV20-1 and TRBJ2-1, with 9 bases fitting TRBD2. CDR1 DFQATT and CDR2 SNEGSKA come from the germline V gene (reference sequence). After removal of 1 base from V and 0 bases from J, the junction contained 4 bases not matched to a gene. This CDR3 has 16 residues. CDR3 sequence (DNA): TGCAGTGCTAGAGCAGCGGGGGGTAGCTCCTACAATGAGCAGTTCTTC. Its protein is CSARAAGGSSYNEQFF.

The chain uses TRBV7-2 and TRBJ2-7, with 8 bases lining up with TRBD2. V lost 8 bases and J lost 3; bases outside the gene matches: 15. The CDR3 is 16 residues long. CDR1 is SGHTA and CDR2 is FQGNSA in the germline V gene. This chain's CDR3 is CASSGRGAGSGYEQYF. CDR3 nucleotides: TGTGCCAGCTCCGGGAGGGGTGCGGGTAGCGGCTACGAGCAGTACTTC.

This clonotype was seen only a few times. J is TRBJ2-2 and V is TRBV5-1, with D unresolved. The CDR3 has 14 residues. CDR1 is SGHRS, CDR2 YFSETQ, per germline. V lost 5 bases and J 0 bases, leaving 8 bases between the germline ends. CDR3 DNA sequence: TGCGCCAGCAGAAGCGATGCGAACACCGGGGAGCTGTTTTTT. As protein: CASRSDANTGELFF.

This clonotype showed up just a few times. The gene calls are TRBV6-5 and TRBJ2-5; 9 bases agree with TRBD1. Germline V gene data show CDR1 as MNHEY and CDR2 as SVGAGI. There are 15 residues in the CDR3. V shed 0 bases and J 4 bases; nucleotides not matched to a gene: 3. CDR3: CASSYSPTGGETQYF. Here the CDR3 DNA reads TGTGCCAGCAGTTACTCCCCGACAGGGGGAGAGACCCAGTACTTC.

The rearrangement links TRBV30 to TRBJ2-7, with D uncertain. Trimming removed 0 bases from V and 5 bases from J, with 17 bases in between. In germline, CDR1 is GTSNPN, CDR2 SVGIG (reference sequence). This CDR3 comprises 15 residues. CDR3 in amino acids: CAWSVGLGFRNEQYF. Written as DNA, the CDR3 is TGTGCCTGGAGTGTTGGTCTGGGATTTCGTAACGAGCAGTACTTC.

This clonotype was observed a few times. This chain connects TRBV6-6 to TRBJ2-2, with D uncertain. The germline gives CDR1 MNHNY, CDR2 SVGAGI (reference sequence). The CDR3 totals 13 residues. V was trimmed by 7 bases and J by 2 bases, leaving 8 bases between them. The CDR3 reads CASTQLNTGELFF. The CDR3 nucleotides read TGTGCCAGCACCCAGCTCAACACCGGGGAGCTGTTTTTT.

This clonotype was seen ten or more times. The gene calls are TRBV10-3 and TRBJ2-3; weak D call: TRBD1 (6 bases). V lost 7 bases, J lost 3 bases, and 17 bases lay in between. The V gene's germline CDR1 is ENHRY and CDR2 SYGVKD. The length of the CDR3 is 15 residues. The CDR3 region is CAIMSDRGGTDTQYF. CDR3 in DNA: TGTGCCATCATGAGCGACAGAGGGGGAACAGATACGCAGTATTTT.

The rearrangement uses TRBV7-2 and TRBJ2-5, with a weak D call TRBD1 (5 bases). The CDR3 sequence is 14 residues long. CDR1 is SGHTA, CDR2 FQGNSA, per germline. Between the trimmed V and J ends, which lost 2 bases and 3 bases, there was a span of 10 bases. The CDR3 loop reads CASSLWGSKETQYF. The CDR3 bases are TGTGCCAGCAGCTTATGGGGCTCTAAAGAGACCCAGTACTTC.